Following are 32 T cell receptor beta chains from one sample sequenced in a study of regulatory T cells in long-lasting Graves disease. Construction of the TCR beta libraries employed iRepertoire HTBI primers in conjunction with Arm-PCR of CDR3 regions. TCRdb redid the calling of the multiplex PCR reads with MiXCR, one entry per CDR3 protein. In the table there are approximately 400,000 distinct CDR3 sequences, approximately 12% of which are singletons. Time point in this sample: newly diagnosed GD, antithyroid drugs for less than 3 months. Extracted PBMC RNA gave rise to the TCR library. This same sample was also taken into another study, of T cells in Graves' hyperthyroidism and ophthalmopathy.

Sequenced here: peripheral blood mononuclear cells (PBMCs), sampled at new diagnosis, from a patient treated with antithyroid drugs. The receptors come from a woman under 30 with Graves disease.

Of note for this clonotype: With a much larger clone just one base away, this may be a read error. The chain recombines TRBV5-1 with TRBJ2-7; a weak D match, TRBD1 (5 bases). The CDR3 runs to 14 residues. V lost 6 bases, J lost 7 bases, and 20 bases lay in between. The germline CDR1 and CDR2 sequences are SGHRS and YFSETQ. The CDR3 DNA follows: TGCGCCAGCAAAGGGGCTACCTATGACAATGAGCAGTACTTC. This codes for CASKGATYDNEQYF.

This clonotype was detected a few times. J is TRBJ2-7 and V is TRBV12-3 or TRBV12-4, with 9 nucleotides matching TRBD1. The CDR3 consists of 15 residues. V trimming: 5 bases; J trimming: 6 bases; junction bases outside the gene matches: 11. The CDR3 DNA sequence: TGTGCCAGCAGTACAGGGGGCCTTGACTCTGGCGAGCAGTACTTC. This gives the protein CASSTGGLDSGEQYF.

This clonotype was seen many times. The chain couples TRBV6-1 to TRBJ1-4; D is ambiguous. Trimming left V 6 bases short and J 5 bases short, with 13 bases between. Germline lookup yields CDR1 MNHNS and CDR2 SASEGT. The CDR3 totals 14 residues. The CDR3 reads CASRRLYGNEKLFF. The CDR3 nucleotides read TGTGCCAGCAGGCGCCTTTATGGGAATGAAAAACTGTTTTTT.

This clonotype came up many times. This rearrangement joins TRBV12-3 or TRBV12-4 to TRBJ2-3, with TRBD2 identical over 7 bases. CDR3 length equals 16 residues. After removal of 6 bases from V and 4 bases from J, the junction contained 13 bases not matched to a gene. In DNA form, the CDR3 reads TGTGCCAGCAGCCCTAGCGGCTGGTCGTATTCAGATACGCAGTATTTT. Encoded protein: CASSPSGWSYSDTQYF.

In this sample, this clonotype turned up many times. V is TRBV28 and J is TRBJ2-5, with a tentative D call TRBD2 (6 bases). Trimming took 7 bases from V and 4 from J, leaving 19 bases between them. Germline assignment: CDR1 MDHEN and CDR2 SYDVKM. The CDR3 covers 15 residues. In DNA, the CDR3 is TGTGCCAGCACAAATCCGGCGGGGAGAGTAGAGACCCAGTACTTC. As protein: CASTNPAGRVETQYF.

This clonotype was picked up many times. This chain connects TRBV12-5 to TRBJ2-2; TRBD1 might be the D (5 bases). CDR1 LGHNT and CDR2 FRNRAP come from the germline V gene. This CDR3 region has 18 residues. Between the trimmed V and J ends, which lost 3 bases and 0 bases, there was a span of 17 bases. DNA for the CDR3: TGTGCTAGTGGTTTTCGGGCAGGGCGTATCTCGAACACCGGGGAGCTGTTTTTT. Its translation is CASGFRAGRISNTGELFF.

This clonotype was seen a handful of times. The V gene is TRBV9, the J gene TRBJ2-1; 7 bases are a match to TRBD2. V lost 0 bases and J lost 8; bases outside the gene matches: 8. This CDR3 has 15 amino acids. The germline V gene has CDR1 SGDLS and CDR2 YYNGEE. The DNA of the CDR3 is TGTGCCAGCAGCGTAGTTCCCCGGGCGGGGGATGAGCAGTTCTTC. Amino acids: CASSVVPRAGDEQFF.

The chain recombines TRBV9 with TRBJ2-7; 8 bases fit TRBD1. Losses at the gene ends were 0 bases for V and 6 bases for J; bases not matched to a gene: 8. Germline lookup yields CDR1 SGDLS and CDR2 YYNGEE. The CDR3 contains 15 residues. The chain's CDR3 is CASSVGGQGAVEQYF. The CDR3 coding sequence is TGTGCCAGCAGCGTAGGGGGGCAGGGGGCTGTCGAGCAGTACTTC.

The chain uses TRBV12-3 or TRBV12-4 and TRBJ2-7, with 8 bases identical to TRBD1. V was clipped by 6 bases and J by 5 bases; unmatched bases: 9. CDR3 length: 14 amino acids. The CDR3: CASSRRQGWNEQYF. As DNA, the CDR3 is TGTGCCAGCAGCCGCAGACAGGGGTGGAACGAGCAGTACTTC.

This clonotype was picked up a small number of times. Given a much more abundant clone one base away, this may be a read error. The V gene is TRBV6-2 or TRBV6-3, the J gene TRBJ1-1, with a weak D call TRBD1 (5 bases). Germline assignment: CDR1 MNHEY and CDR2 SVGEGT. The CDR3 is 14 amino acids. Trimming removed 5 bases from V and 10 bases from J, with 20 bases in between. The CDR3 DNA is TGTGCCAGCAGTGGAGTTGCGGGAACGGGGGGAGCTTTCTTT. Translated: CASSGVAGTGGAFF.

In this sample, this clonotype turned up many times. The chain has TRBV6-1 and TRBJ1-1; D not resolved. The CDR3 consists of 12 residues. Trimming stripped 6 bases from V and 1 base from J, with 6 bases between. Germline V CDR1 and CDR2: MNHNS, SASEGT. The CDR3 sequence: CASSTPNTEAFF. CDR3 nucleotide sequence: TGTGCCAGCAGCACTCCGAACACTGAAGCTTTCTTT.

Ten or more counts support this clonotype. The chain employs TRBV4-1 and TRBJ2-3; D might be TRBD2 (6 bases). V shed 0 bases and J shed 4 bases, with 11 bases lying between them. CDR3 length: 15 residues. CDR1 MGHRA and CDR2 YSYEKL come from the germline V gene. The chain's CDR3 is CASSQEGGTADTQYF. For the CDR3, the DNA is TGCGCCAGCAGCCAAGAAGGCGGGACGGCAGATACGCAGTATTTT.

This clonotype came up a few times. This chain uses TRBV5-1 with TRBJ1-1; D is unresolved. This CDR3 spans 15 amino acids. The ends were cut back, 6 bases at V and 1 base at J, with 16 bases in the middle. Per the germline V gene, CDR1 is SGHRS and CDR2 is YFSETQ. Here the CDR3 DNA reads TGCGCCAGCACAGGAGGGAAGTTCGGGAACACTGAAGCTTTCTTT. Its translation is CASTGGKFGNTEAFF.

A remark on this clonotype: A read error is possible here, since a much larger clone lies one base away. In this CDR3 the conserved last residue, phenylalanine or tryptophan, is missing, so a read error is likely. This chain joins TRBV7-2 and TRBJ1-1; D gene ambiguous. V was cut by 4 bases and J by 3 bases, with 12 bases left in between. The CDR3 runs to 14 residues. Germline assignment: CDR1 SGHTA and CDR2 FQGNSA. The CDR3 DNA sequence: TGTGCCAGCAGCTCCCGGTTGGGTGACACTGAAGCTTTCTCT. This sequence encodes CASSSRLGDTEAFS.

The chain links TRBV5-7 to TRBJ2-7; tentative D call: TRBD1 (6 bases). TRBV5-7 is designated an ORF whose function remains uncertain. This CDR3 comprises 16 residues. Trimming pared 7 bases from V and 7 bases from J, leaving 27 bases between. The CDR3 DNA reads TGTGCCAGCTACGCGCACCGGGACATACGACTTCGTGAGCAGTACTTC. It translates to CASYAHRDIRLREQYF.

This clonotype was seen a few times. The chain links TRBV6-2 or TRBV6-3 to TRBJ1-5; TRBD1 matches at 8 bases. The J segment lost 6 bases and the V segment lost 4 bases, leaving 14 bases of the junction unmatched. CDR3 length: 17 amino acids. Germline V gene sequence: CDR1 MNHEY, CDR2 SVGEGT. Here the CDR3 reads CASSSSPGTGFGQPQHF. CDR3 bases: TGTGCCAGCAGTTCCAGCCCCGGGACAGGTTTCGGTCAGCCCCAGCATTTT.

The J gene is TRBJ2-5, the V gene TRBV10-1; no reliable D call. Germline V gene sequence: CDR1 WNHNN, CDR2 SYGVQD (reference sequence). The CDR3 is made up of 14 amino acids. V was pared by 2 bases and J by 4 bases, with 11 bases between. CDR3 bases: TGCGCCAGCAGTGAGGAAGGGCCCGGAGAGACCCAGTACTTC. It codes for CASSEEGPGETQYF.

This chain uses TRBV6-1 with TRBJ2-2, with D unresolved. Per germline, CDR1 MNHNS and CDR2 SASEGT. The CDR3 sequence is 13 residues long. Deletions cut 6 bases from V and 6 bases from J, with 11 bases between. The CDR3 spells CASRQSEPGELFF. The CDR3 region has the DNA TGTGCCAGCAGGCAGTCCGAACCCGGGGAGCTGTTTTTT.

This clonotype has only a few counts. The J gene is TRBJ2-7, the V gene TRBV6-1, with TRBD2 matching 8 bases. Trimming at V came to 2 bases and at J to 2 bases, leaving 5 bases not matched to a gene. The CDR3 is made up of 15 amino acids. Germline loops: CDR1 MNHNS, CDR2 SASEGT. DNA for the CDR3: TGTGCCAGCAGTGAATTAGCGGGATCCGCCTACGAGCAGTACTTC. Amino acid sequence: CASSELAGSAYEQYF.

There are many counts of this clonotype. This sequence joins TRBV6-2 or TRBV6-3 and TRBJ2-3; 10 nucleotides agree with TRBD2. Trimming removed 6 bases from V and 2 bases from J; junction bases left unmatched: 5. Germline CDR1 and CDR2: MNHEY and SVGEGT. This CDR3 has 15 residues. The CDR3 here is CASSRLAGVTDTQYF. CDR3 in DNA: TGTGCCAGCAGCCGCCTAGCGGGAGTCACAGATACGCAGTATTTT.

In its sample, this clonotype was seen a few times. The CDR3 protein is CASSLEGGFSWGNIQYF. The CDR3 DNA reads as TGTGCCAGCAGCTTGGAAGGGGGCTTTTCATGGGGAAACATTCAGTACTTC. J is TRBJ2-4 and V is TRBV28, with TRBD1 matching 7 bases. Germline trimming cut 6 bases from V and 6 bases from J; bases unmatched to any gene: 17. This CDR3 is 17 amino acids long. Germline values: CDR1 MDHEN, CDR2 SYDVKM.

This clonotype was counted at least ten times. This sequence joins TRBV9 and TRBJ1-1; D is perhaps TRBD1 (6 bases). Trimming left V 0 bases short and J 3 bases short, with 12 bases between. In germline, CDR1 is SGDLS, CDR2 YYNGEE. This CDR3 is built from 15 residues. The CDR3, as DNA: TGTGCCAGCAGCGTAGCGGGGGGCTCGGACACTGAAGCTTTCTTT. This codes for CASSVAGGSDTEAFF.

This clonotype occurred a few times. This chain joins TRBV7-9 and TRBJ2-7, with D uncertain. The CDR3 has 12 residues. Trimming stripped 1 base from V and 5 bases from J, with 6 bases between. Germline V gene sequence: CDR1 SEHNR, CDR2 FQNEAQ (reference sequence). CDR3 DNA: TGTGCCAGCAGCTTAGACTACAACGAGCAGTACGTC. This translates into CASSLDYNEQYV.

This clonotype came up a few times. This chain connects TRBV4-3 to TRBJ2-7; the D gene could be TRBD1 or TRBD2 (5 bases each). This CDR3 comprises 14 residues. Trimming took off 3 bases at V and 2 bases at J, with 11 bases between the two ends. Germline CDR1 reads LGHNA; CDR2 reads YSLEER. The CDR3 here is CASSQGDPTYEQYF. The CDR3 DNA reads as TGCGCCAGCAGCCAGGGGGACCCTACCTACGAGCAGTACTTC.

The chain couples TRBV15 to TRBJ2-3, with 10 nucleotides matching TRBD1. This CDR3 is built from 17 residues. Germline values: CDR1 LNHNV, CDR2 YYDKDF (reference sequence). The ends lost 0 bases at V and 4 bases at J; junction bases unmatched: 7. As DNA, the CDR3 is TGTGCCACCAGCAGAGATTGGGGGACAGGGGAGGCAGATACGCAGTATTTT. This sequence encodes CATSRDWGTGEADTQYF.

The rearrangement joins TRBV5-4 to TRBJ1-2; D possibly corresponds to TRBD1 (5 bases). Germline-derived CDR1 and CDR2 are SGHNT and YYREEE (reference sequence). The CDR3 covers 15 residues. The V end lost 3 bases, the J end lost 1 base, and 13 bases lay between the germline ends. CDR3 sequence: CASSSTQGRNYGYTF. The CDR3 nucleotides read TGTGCCAGCAGCTCGACTCAGGGACGTAACTATGGCTACACCTTC.

V is TRBV10-2 and J is TRBJ2-1; TRBD2 aligns across 13 bases. The CDR3 contains 18 residues. Germline V CDR1 and CDR2: WSHSY, SAAADI. The trim removed 8 bases at V and 0 bases at J, leaving 10 bases unmatched. The CDR3 DNA reads as TGCGCCAGCTTCGGACTAGCGGGAGACTCGAGCTCCTACAATGAGCAGTTCTTC. Its protein is CASFGLAGDSSSYNEQFF.

V usage is TRBV2 and J usage is TRBJ2-5; 11 nucleotides line up with TRBD2. Germline V gene sequence: CDR1 SNHLY, CDR2 FYNNEI. This CDR3 has 15 residues. The V segment lost 4 bases and the J segment 4 bases; nucleotides outside the gene matches: 5. The CDR3 loop reads CASSVFSGGAETQYF. The DNA of the CDR3 is TGTGCCAGCAGTGTTTTTAGCGGGGGGGCAGAGACCCAGTACTTC.

V usage is TRBV27 and J usage is TRBJ2-7; TRBD2 aligns across 11 bases. The CDR3 is 15 amino acids. CDR1 MNHEY and CDR2 SMNVEV come from the germline V gene (reference sequence). V lost 7 bases to trimming and J lost 1 base; unmatched junction nucleotides: 6. The CDR3 here is CASNPLAGGSYEQYF. DNA for the CDR3: TGTGCCAGCAATCCCCTAGCGGGAGGTTCCTACGAGCAGTACTTC.

This clonotype was counted ten times or more. V usage is TRBV20-1 and J usage is TRBJ1-1, with 7 bases that match TRBD1. The CDR3 loop spans 15 amino acids. After removal of 5 bases from V and 3 bases from J, the junction contained 12 bases not matched to a gene. Germline V gene lookup returns CDR1 DFQATT and CDR2 SNEGSKA (reference sequence). CDR3 sequence (DNA): TGCAGTGCTTCGACAGGGCCGATAAGTCACACTGAAGCTTTCTTT. This codes for CSASTGPISHTEAFF.

This clonotype was found many times. The chain uses TRBV2 and TRBJ2-1, with 7 nucleotides matching TRBD1. The CDR3 totals 13 residues. V was pared by 8 bases and J by 5 bases, with 6 bases of the junction left unmatched. In germline, CDR1 is SNHLY, CDR2 FYNNEI. CDR3 in DNA: TGTGCCAGCGCTATTCAGGGGGACAATGAGCAGTTCTTC. Residues: CASAIQGDNEQFF.

This clonotype was detected a few times. The chain couples TRBV5-4 to TRBJ1-6; D remains unclear. Trimming took 2 bases from V and 7 from J, leaving 10 bases between them. This CDR3 has 14 amino acids. The germline V gene has CDR1 SGHNT and CDR2 YYREEE (reference sequence). Here the CDR3 reads CASSFWGGNSPLHF. CDR3 nucleotides: TGTGCCAGCAGCTTTTGGGGAGGAAATTCACCCCTCCACTTT.